The clone carrying this T cell receptor beta chain was counted a single time. V lost 2 bases and J lost 5, with 15 bases in between. CDR3 length: 15 residues. Germline CDR1 reads SGHTA; CDR2 reads FQGTGA. Categorization into cohorts depended on clinical history that participants reported. Before being deemed recovered, Cohort 3 donors had two negative PCRs, clearance, or symptom resolution. The data were taken from a study of blood T cell repertoires in COVID-19. Libraries were prepared by immunoSEQ multiplex PCR; TCRdb keeps only in-frame clonotypes and omits some of them. The sample includes around 400,000 clones, roughly 87% of them seen just once.

This sequence was found in a woman aged 45-65 years who had recovered from COVID-19. The chain combines TRBV7-3 with TRBJ2-5; D may be TRBD2 (7 bases). Sequencing used PBMCs or T cells enriched from blood (not recorded which). CDR3 region: CASSLVGRGGETQYF. DNA of the CDR3: TGTGCCAGCAGCTTAGTAGGAAGGGGGGGCGAGACCCAGTACTTC.